Detailed here is one TCR beta chain. What it binds is unknown. The gene symbols are mouse symbols. The read comes to an end 1 residue before the CDR3 does, leaving the germline J gene to fill in the end. Germline CDR1 KGHTA, CDR2 FQNQQP. CDR3 length equals 15 residues. These data come from a study of tissue T cells after allogeneic stem cell transplantation. Time point indicated: mouse harvest day 7 after allogeneic transplant. Each mouse received 10^7 T-cell-depleted marrow cells plus 10^6 splenic CD5+ T cells by tail vein. B6 (H2b) cells into BALB/c (H2d) mice; tissues taken at day 7 or 14. Overall study results and limits: Sampling depth was limited, and the cohort was small and clinically varied. Few T cell clones were shared across patients, but motif clusters showed tissue-specific shared signatures.

TCRbeta CDR3 was sequenced at survey depth with template counts. Sequencing was performed with immunoSEQ multiplex PCR; in TCRdb, only in-frame clones are kept and a portion is missing. This sample yields roughly 10,000 clones, of which 30% to 40% are seen a single time; approximately 1.7% belongs to the top ten. The material sequenced was skin. The chain carries TRBV23 and TRBJ1-6; the D call TRBD1 from the table was never checked on the DNA. TRBJ1-6 is classed as an ORF, of uncertain function. This clonotype was sampled from a female BALB/c mouse given C57BL/6 T cells with graft-versus-host disease after an allogeneic hematopoietic cell transplant. CDR3: CSSSQWQGYNSPLYF. The sequenced CDR3 bases are TGCTCCAGCAGTCAATGGCAGGGGTATAATTCGCCCCTCTAC.